These 31 T cell receptor beta chains originate from one sample sequenced in a study of OX40 agonist ivuxolimab in advanced cancers. TCRdb keeps only in-frame clones here, not all; method: immunoSEQ multiplex PCR. Here the sample spans approximately 23,000 clones, roughly 84% being singletons. The material sequenced was CD4+ or CD8+ T cells sorted from blood, taken in a trial of the OX40 agonist ivuxolimab. The receptor source for this set is an adult with an advanced solid tumor such as melanoma, head and neck, liver or kidney cancer.

This sequence joins TRBV4-3 and TRBJ2-2; D is perhaps TRBD1 or TRBD2 (5 bases each). Looked up from germline, CDR1 is LGHNA and CDR2 is YSLEER. V was shortened by 0 bases and J by 7 bases, with 12 bases between the two germline ends. This CDR3 region has 15 residues. This chain's CDR3 is CASSQDEGLGGELFF. The CDR3 nucleotides are TGCGCCAGCAGCCAAGACGAGGGGCTGGGCGGGGAGCTGTTTTTT.

J is TRBJ1-1 and V is TRBV4-1, with 7 bases that match TRBD1. CDR3 length: 15 amino acids. Looked up from germline, CDR1 is MGHRA and CDR2 is YSYEKL. Trimming took 0 bases from V and 3 from J; bases not matched to a gene: 4. CDR3 nucleotides: TGCGCCAGCAGCCAAGACGTGAGGGGGCACACTGAAGCTTTCTTT. Translated, it gives CASSQDVRGHTEAFF.

The chain is built from TRBV5-6 and TRBJ1-6; TRBD1 aligns across 7 bases. CDR3 length equals 16 residues. The germline CDR1 and CDR2 sequences are SGHDT and YYEEEE. V shed 0 bases and J 8 bases; nucleotides not matched to a gene: 8. The CDR3 DNA is TGTGCCAGCAGCTTGGCAGGGGGGGGAATTGATTCACCCCTCCACTTT. It specifies CASSLAGGGIDSPLHF.

V and J are TRBV6-6 and TRBJ2-2; D remains unclear. The CDR3 is 15 amino acids. Trimming removed 2 bases from V and 4 bases from J, with 11 bases in between. Germline V gene data show CDR1 as MNHNY and CDR2 as SVGAGI (reference sequence). The CDR3 DNA reads as TGTGCCAGCAGTTACACCCGGGCTTTCACCGGGGAGCTGTTTTTT. As protein: CASSYTRAFTGELFF.

The rearrangement uses TRBV9 and TRBJ2-5; 8 bases match TRBD2. After removal of 6 bases from V and 1 base from J, the junction contained 8 bases not matched to a gene. This CDR3 has 15 residues. Germline V gene lookup returns CDR1 SGDLS and CDR2 YYNGEE. CDR3 protein: CASTPGGGTQETQYF. The CDR3 coding sequence is TGTGCCAGCACGCCGGGCGGGGGGACCCAAGAGACCCAGTACTTC.

The chain links TRBV27 to TRBJ2-5; D is tentatively TRBD1 or TRBD2 (5 bases each). This CDR3 has 13 amino acids. Trimming shortened V by 7 bases and J by 5 bases, and 14 bases separated the two germline ends. Looked up from germline, CDR1 is MNHEY and CDR2 is SMNVEV (reference sequence). The CDR3 loop reads CASTSGPRETQYF. The CDR3 DNA is TGTGCCAGCACCTCGGGGCCCCGGGAGACCCAGTACTTC.

The CDR3 is CASSFTPYEQYF. CDR3 bases: TGTGCCAGCAGCTTTACCCCCTACGAGCAGTACTTC. J is TRBJ2-7 and V is TRBV7-9; D unclear. Trimming left V 3 bases short and J 2 bases short, with 5 bases between. Germline values: CDR1 SEHNR, CDR2 FQNEAQ (reference sequence). The CDR3 loop spans 12 amino acids.

CDR3 nucleotide sequence: TGTGCCAGCAGTGAAAGCCCAAGAGAGACCCAGTACTTC. Its protein is CASSESPRETQYF. This chain uses TRBV6-1 with TRBJ2-5; no definite D call. The V gene lost 2 bases and the J gene lost 4 bases, with 8 bases spanning the gap. The CDR3 length is 13 residues. The germline V gene encodes CDR1 MNHNS and CDR2 SASEGT.

The gene calls are TRBV18 and TRBJ2-3; no clear D gene. Trimming stripped 2 bases from V and 4 bases from J, with 13 bases between. The germline V gene has CDR1 KGHSH and CDR2 LQKENI. The CDR3 sequence is 15 residues long. This CDR3 is CASSPKQSPADTQYF. CDR3 coding DNA: TGTGCCAGCTCACCAAAACAGTCTCCCGCAGATACGCAGTATTTT.

This clone was observed a few times. The chain combines TRBV6-5 with TRBJ1-4; the match to TRBD1 covers 7 bases. The CDR3 runs 14 residues. The J segment lost 6 bases and the V segment lost 2 bases, leaving 3 bases of the junction unmatched. Germline-derived CDR1 and CDR2 are MNHEY and SVGAGI. As DNA, the CDR3 is TGTGCCAGCAGTTACACCGGGACAGATGAAAAACTGTTTTTT. Protein sequence: CASSYTGTDEKLFF.

The chain couples TRBV19 to TRBJ1-1; D perhaps matches TRBD1 (5 bases). This CDR3 region has 14 residues. Trimming cost V 5 bases and J 0 bases, with 10 bases left between them. The germline CDR1 and CDR2 sequences are LNHDA and SQIVND (reference sequence). The CDR3 sequence: CASSPRVMNTEAFF. The DNA of the CDR3 is TGTGCCAGTAGTCCCAGGGTAATGAACACTGAAGCTTTCTTT.

This chain links TRBV2 with TRBJ2-7, with a tentative D call TRBD1 (6 bases). The CDR3 contains 15 residues. CDR1 SNHLY and CDR2 FYNNEI come from the germline V gene. Trimming removed 1 base from V and 1 base from J, with 11 bases in between. The CDR3 reads CASSEGVQGSYEQYF. In DNA form, the CDR3 reads TGTGCCAGCAGTGAAGGGGTCCAGGGGTCCTACGAGCAGTACTTC.

The V call is TRBV4-1, the J call TRBJ2-7; D may correspond to TRBD1 or TRBD2 (5 bases each). Germline V gene data show CDR1 as MGHRA and CDR2 as YSYEKL. V gave up 4 bases and J gave up 4 bases, with 20 bases separating them. This CDR3 comprises 16 residues. Here the CDR3 DNA reads TGCGCCAGCAGCCTGGGGGTGAGGGAGTATCAATACGAGCAGTACTTC. It is translated as CASSLGVREYQYEQYF.

V gene TRBV27 combines with J gene TRBJ1-5, with 7 bases aligning to TRBD1. Germline V CDR1 and CDR2: MNHEY, SMNVEV (reference sequence). The J segment lost 2 bases and the V segment lost 5 bases, leaving 12 bases of the junction unmatched. The CDR3 is 17 residues long. This CDR3 is CASSTTAPTGGNQPQHF. The CDR3 DNA follows: TGTGCCAGCAGTACTACCGCCCCAACAGGGGGCAATCAGCCCCAGCATTTT.

The rearrangement links TRBV7-2 to TRBJ2-1; 12 nucleotides align to TRBD2. Trimming took 5 bases from V and 14 from J; bases not matched to a gene: 7. The CDR3 covers 13 residues. Germline lookup yields CDR1 SGHTA and CDR2 FQGNSA. As DNA, the CDR3 is TGTGCCAGCAGCCCCCGACTAGCGGGAGAGGAGTTCTTC. This encodes CASSPRLAGEEFF. Complete variable domain (other parts from reference TRBV7-2 and TRBJ2-1): GAGVSQSPSNKVTEKGKDVELRCDPISGHTALYWYRQSLGQGLEFLIYFQGNSAPDKSGLPSDRFSAERTGGSVSTLTIQRTQQEDSAVYLCASSPRLAGEEFFGPGTRLTVL.

The chain recombines TRBV12-5 with TRBJ2-3; D tentatively reads TRBD1 or TRBD2 (6 bases each). CDR3 length: 13 residues. The germline V gene encodes CDR1 LGHNT and CDR2 FRNRAP. Trimming removed 9 bases from V and 2 bases from J, with 12 bases in between. CDR3 sequence reads: CAREGGTTDTQYF. The CDR3 DNA is TGTGCTAGAGAGGGGGGAACCACAGATACGCAGTATTTT.

The chain links TRBV11-2 to TRBJ2-3; D may be TRBD2 (6 bases). Germline V CDR1 and CDR2: SGHAT, FQNNGV. This CDR3 is built from 18 residues. The V and J ends lost 3 bases and 0 bases respectively, with 19 bases between them. The CDR3 region is CASSLRAGTSASTDTQYF. Here the CDR3 DNA reads TGTGCCAGCAGCTTGCGCGCCGGGACTTCCGCTAGCACAGATACGCAGTATTTT.

V and J are TRBV10-3 and TRBJ2-1; 10 bases line up with TRBD2. J lost 6 bases, V lost 3 bases, and 8 bases had no gene match. The germline gives CDR1 ENHRY, CDR2 SYGVKD. The CDR3 extends over 16 amino acids. The CDR3 region has the DNA TGTGCCATCAGTGACCCAGCGGGGGGGTCGGGCAATGAGCAGTTCTTC. Translating gives CAISDPAGGSGNEQFF.

V gene TRBV20-1 combines with J gene TRBJ2-3; D uncertain. This CDR3 spans 10 amino acids. The ends were cut back, 7 bases at V and 2 bases at J, with 4 bases in the middle. Germline V gives CDR1 DFQATT, CDR2 SNEGSKA (reference sequence). CDR3 in amino acids: CSVFTDTQYF. The CDR3 bases are TGCAGTGTTTTCACAGATACGCAGTATTTT.

The chain couples TRBV27 to TRBJ1-5, with D tentatively TRBD1 (5 bases). The germline V gene encodes CDR1 MNHEY and CDR2 SMNVEV (reference sequence). The ends were cut back, 4 bases at V and 7 bases at J, with 17 bases in the middle. There are 15 residues in the CDR3. The CDR3 nucleotides read TGTGCCAGCAGTTCACGGGTCGCTAAGGGGCAGCCCCAGCATTTT. As protein: CASSSRVAKGQPQHF.

This clone was detected a few times. The rearrangement uses TRBV5-1 and TRBJ1-1; possible D gene TRBD1, 5 bases. The length of the CDR3 is 14 residues. CDR1 SGHRS and CDR2 YFSETQ come from the germline V gene. Trimming shortened V by 4 bases and J by 3 bases, and 13 bases separated the two germline ends. The CDR3 sequence: CASSQDKGDTEAFF. The CDR3 coding sequence is TGCGCCAGCAGCCAGGACAAGGGCGACACTGAAGCTTTCTTT.

The chain links TRBV25-1 to TRBJ2-3; a possible D gene is TRBD1 (5 bases). The CDR3 runs to 16 residues. Germline assignment: CDR1 MGHDK and CDR2 SYGVNS. The ends were cut back, 6 bases at V and 1 base at J, with 17 bases in the middle. DNA of the CDR3: TGTGCCAGCAGCGCCCCGACAGTTTTCCGCACAGATACGCAGTATTTT. Its protein product is CASSAPTVFRTDTQYF.

The chain carries TRBV27 and TRBJ1-1; 10 nucleotides agree with TRBD1. The CDR3 runs to 14 residues. The V gene end was trimmed by 6 bases and the J gene end by 3 bases; junction bases not matched to a gene: 4. Germline CDR1 is MNHEY and CDR2 is SMNVEV (reference sequence). Written as DNA, the CDR3 is TGTGCCAGCAGCCGACAGGGGGCGTACACTGAAGCTTTCTTT. Its protein is CASSRQGAYTEAFF.

The chain uses TRBV6-5 and TRBJ2-4; D is unclear. The CDR3 is made up of 14 amino acids. Germline CDR1 is MNHEY and CDR2 is SVGAGI. V lost 5 bases, J lost 8 bases, and 16 bases lay in between. The CDR3 is CASSPSWELDIQYF. The CDR3 coding sequence is TGTGCCAGCAGTCCCTCATGGGAATTGGACATTCAGTACTTC.

The chain recombines TRBV5-8 with TRBJ2-3, with D unresolved. The CDR3 covers 17 residues. The V gene lost 0 bases and the J gene lost 1 base, with 15 bases spanning the gap. Germline V gene sequence: CDR1 SGHTS, CDR2 YDEGEE. CDR3 sequence (DNA): TGTGCCAGCAGCTTGGATCCTCCTGGACGCCGCACAGATACGCAGTATTTT. Translation: CASSLDPPGRRTDTQYF.

The rearrangement links TRBV27 to TRBJ2-6, with unresolved D. The CDR3 totals 13 residues. The V end was cut by 6 bases, the J end by 6 bases, with 9 bases between. The V gene's germline CDR1 is MNHEY and CDR2 SMNVEV (reference sequence). The CDR3 sequence: CASSLGKANVLTF. CDR3 DNA sequence: TGTGCCAGCAGCTTGGGTAAGGCCAACGTCCTGACTTTC.

This chain connects TRBV6-1 to TRBJ1-2; D remains unclear. Per germline, CDR1 MNHNS and CDR2 SASEGT. This CDR3 is built from 14 residues. V lost 0 bases and J lost 7, with 12 bases in between. CDR3 DNA sequence: TGTGCCAGCAGTGAAGCGTCAGAAGTCGGTGGCTACACCTTC. Translation gives CASSEASEVGGYTF.

The V call is TRBV6-6, the J call TRBJ2-7, with 7 bases that match TRBD2. The CDR3 is 14 amino acids. Germline trimming cut 2 bases from V and 4 bases from J; bases unmatched to any gene: 5. The germline gives CDR1 MNHNY, CDR2 SVGAGI (reference sequence). Here the CDR3 DNA reads TGTGCCAGCAGTTACAGGGAGGGCGATTACGAGCAGTACTTC. It codes for CASSYREGDYEQYF.

CDR3 region: CASRGTGGRIGTEAFF. In DNA, the CDR3 is TGTGCCAGCAGAGGGACAGGGGGTCGAATCGGCACTGAAGCTTTCTTT. V usage is TRBV2 and J usage is TRBJ1-1; 11 positions match TRBD1. In germline, CDR1 is SNHLY, CDR2 FYNNEI. CDR3 length: 16 amino acids. The V and J ends lost 6 bases and 4 bases, in that order; junction bases with no gene match: 10.

This chain links TRBV19 with TRBJ2-7, with a possible D match to TRBD2 (5 bases). In germline, CDR1 is LNHDA, CDR2 SQIVND (reference sequence). This CDR3 region has 15 residues. Deletions cut 6 bases from V and 3 bases from J, with 18 bases between. DNA of the CDR3: TGTGCCAGTAGCCCAGTTGAGGGCGTACTCTACGAGCAGTACTTC. This encodes CASSPVEGVLYEQYF.

This chain joins TRBV6-1 and TRBJ2-3, with TRBD1 matching 9 bases. CDR1 MNHNS and CDR2 SASEGT come from the germline V gene. The CDR3 has 14 residues. V lost 6 bases, J lost 6 bases, and 7 bases stayed unmatched. Here the CDR3 DNA reads TGTGCCAGCAGCTTTACAGGGGGCAGGGATACGCAGTATTTT. It codes for CASSFTGGRDTQYF.